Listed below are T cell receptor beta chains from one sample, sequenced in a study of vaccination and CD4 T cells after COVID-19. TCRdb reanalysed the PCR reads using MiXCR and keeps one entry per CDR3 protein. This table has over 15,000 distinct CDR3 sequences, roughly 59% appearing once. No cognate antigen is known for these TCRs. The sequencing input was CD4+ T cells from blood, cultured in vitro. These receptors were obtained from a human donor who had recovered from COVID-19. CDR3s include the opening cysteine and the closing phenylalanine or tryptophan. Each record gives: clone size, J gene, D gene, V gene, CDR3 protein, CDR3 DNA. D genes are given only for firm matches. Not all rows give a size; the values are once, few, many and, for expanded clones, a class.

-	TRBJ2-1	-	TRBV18	CASSPPIPANSYNEQFF	TGTGCCAGCTCACCACCGATCCCCGCGAACTCCTACAATGAGCAGTTCTTC
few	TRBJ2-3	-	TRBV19	CAAKTGGSTDTQYF	TGTGCCGCAAAGACTGGAGGTAGCACAGATACGCAGTATTTT
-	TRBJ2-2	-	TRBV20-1	CSASGAGDSTGELFF	TGCAGTGCTAGTGGGGCCGGAGATTCGACCGGGGAGCTGTTTTTT
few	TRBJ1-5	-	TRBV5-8	CASSFNPNSDSNQPQHF	TGTGCCAGCAGCTTTAACCCAAATTCCGATAGCAATCAGCCCCAGCATTTT
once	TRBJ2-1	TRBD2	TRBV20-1	CSARGTGGRMNEQFF	TGCAGTGCTAGAGGGACGGGAGGCCGCATGAATGAGCAGTTCTTC
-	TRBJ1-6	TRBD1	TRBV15	CATSSFATGGEPLHF	TGTGCCACCAGCAGTTTCGCGACAGGGGGCGAACCCCTCCACTTT
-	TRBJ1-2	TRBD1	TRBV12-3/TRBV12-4	CASRIQGAGGYTF	TGTGCCAGCAGGATACAGGGGGCGGGAGGCTACACCTTC
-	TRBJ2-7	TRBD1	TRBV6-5	CASSWTGALGEQYF	TGTGCCAGCAGTTGGACAGGGGCGCTGGGTGAGCAGTACTTC
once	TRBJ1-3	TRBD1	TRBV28	CASSPPTQGGNTIYF	TGTGCCAGCAGTCCTCCCACACAGGGGGGCAACACCATATATTTT
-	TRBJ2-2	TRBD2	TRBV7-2	CASSLREGRGGELFF	TGTGCCAGCAGCCTGCGGGAGGGCAGGGGCGGGGAGCTGTTTTTT
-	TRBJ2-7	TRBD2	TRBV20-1	CSARGSSGITYEQYF	TGCAGTGCTCGCGGGAGTTCTGGTATTACCTACGAGCAGTACTTC
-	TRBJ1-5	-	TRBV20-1	CSARSGRGNQPQHF	TGCAGTGCTAGGTCGGGGAGAGGCAATCAGCCCCAGCATTTT
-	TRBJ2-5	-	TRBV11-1	CASSLMEETQYF	TGTGCCAGCAGCTTAATGGAAGAGACCCAGTACTTC
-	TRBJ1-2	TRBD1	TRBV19	CASSSTGGAYGYTF	TGTGCCAGTAGCTCGACAGGGGGCGCCTATGGCTACACCTTC
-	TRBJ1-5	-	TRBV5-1	CASSSTGLQPQHF	TGCGCCAGCAGCTCTACAGGGCTGCAGCCCCAGCATTTT
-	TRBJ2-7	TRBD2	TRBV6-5	CASSYPPAGDTYEQYF	TGTGCCAGCAGTTACCCCCCCGCGGGAGATACCTACGAGCAGTACTTC
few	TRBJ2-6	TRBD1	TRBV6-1	CASRPRTGSGANVLTF	TGTGCCAGCAGGCCGAGGACAGGGTCTGGGGCCAACGTCCTGACTTTC
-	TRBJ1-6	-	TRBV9	CASSVEVGGNSPLHF	TGTGCCAGCAGCGTAGAGGTAGGGGGTAATTCACCCCTCCACTTT
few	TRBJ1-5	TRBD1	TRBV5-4	CASSTDREGQPQHF	TGTGCCAGCAGTACCGACAGGGAAGGTCAGCCCCAGCATTTT
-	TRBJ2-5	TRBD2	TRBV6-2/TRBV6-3	CASCRLAEETQYF	TGTGCCAGCTGTAGGCTAGCGGAAGAGACCCAGTACTTC
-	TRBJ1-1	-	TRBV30	CACRIMNTEAFF	TGTGCCTGCCGAATCATGAACACTGAAGCTTTCTTT
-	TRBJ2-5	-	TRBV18	CASSPEGGETQYF	TGTGCCAGCTCCCCAGAAGGGGGAGAGACCCAGTACTTC
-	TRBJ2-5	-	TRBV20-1	CSAEIWTFLGETQYF	TGCAGTGCTGAGATCTGGACTTTCCTCGGGGAGACCCAGTACTTC
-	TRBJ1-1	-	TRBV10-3	CAITATANTEAFF	TGTGCCATCACCGCGACAGCGAACACTGAAGCTTTCTTT
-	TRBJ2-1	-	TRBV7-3	CASSPGYEQFF	TGTGCCAGCAGCCCCGGGTATGAGCAGTTCTTC
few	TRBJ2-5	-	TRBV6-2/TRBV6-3	CASSYPPGRPEETQYF	TGTGCCAGCAGTTATCCCCCGGGACGCCCTGAAGAGACCCAGTACTTC
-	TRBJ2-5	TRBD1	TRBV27	CASSLTGREGYQETQYF	TGTGCCAGCAGCTTGACAGGGCGCGAGGGGTACCAAGAGACCCAGTACTTC
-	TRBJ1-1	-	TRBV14	CASSQRQPNTEAFF	TGTGCCAGCAGCCAAAGACAGCCGAACACTGAAGCTTTCTTT
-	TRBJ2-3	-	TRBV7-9	CASSLAGSTDTQYF	TGTGCCAGCAGCTTAGCGGGAAGTACAGATACGCAGTATTTT
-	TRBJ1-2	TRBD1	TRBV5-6	CASSLDQGEGYTF	TGTGCCAGCAGCTTGGACCAGGGGGAAGGCTACACCTTC
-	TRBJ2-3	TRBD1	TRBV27	CASRQGARSPTDTQYF	TGTGCCAGTCGACAGGGGGCGCGATCCCCCACAGATACGCAGTATTTT
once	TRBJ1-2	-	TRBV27	CASSFAGPLGYYGYTF	TGTGCCAGCAGTTTTGCCGGGCCCTTGGGATACTATGGCTACACCTTC
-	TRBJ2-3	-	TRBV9	CASSVEVHPDTQYF	TGTGCCAGCAGCGTAGAAGTCCATCCGGATACGCAGTATTTT
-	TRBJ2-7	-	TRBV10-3	CAISGSVGYEQYF	TGTGCCATCAGTGGCTCAGTGGGCTACGAGCAGTACTTC
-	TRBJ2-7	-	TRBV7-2	CASSATGTPTYEQYF	TGTGCCAGCAGCGCGACCGGGACTCCTACCTACGAGCAGTACTTC
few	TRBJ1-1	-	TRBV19	CASDRNTEAFF	TGTGCCAGTGACAGGAACACTGAAGCTTTCTTT
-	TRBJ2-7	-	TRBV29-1	CSVGRDGAYEQYF	TGCAGCGTCGGGAGAGATGGCGCCTACGAGCAGTACTTC
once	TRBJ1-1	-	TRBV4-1	CASSQGGWNTEAFF	TGCGCCAGCAGCCAAGGGGGGTGGAACACTGAAGCTTTCTTT
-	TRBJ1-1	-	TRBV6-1	CASSAIRETEAFF	TGTGCCAGCAGTGCGATCAGGGAAACTGAAGCTTTCTTT
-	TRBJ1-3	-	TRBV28	CASSFHRDVNTIYF	TGTGCCAGCAGTTTTCACAGGGACGTAAACACCATATATTTT
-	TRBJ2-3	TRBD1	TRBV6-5	CASSYFQGATQYF	TGTGCCAGCAGTTACTTTCAGGGGGCTACGCAGTATTTT
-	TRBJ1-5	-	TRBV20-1	CSAREGQLGGPQHF	TGCAGTGCTAGAGAAGGACAGTTGGGGGGGCCCCAGCATTTT
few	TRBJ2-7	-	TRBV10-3	CAISKGSEQYF	TGTGCCATCTCGAAGGGGAGCGAGCAGTACTTC
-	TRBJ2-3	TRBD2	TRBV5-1	CASMTFSGSVTDTQYF	TGCGCCAGCATGACCTTTAGCGGGAGCGTGACAGATACGCAGTATTTT
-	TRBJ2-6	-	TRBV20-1	CSAFSAGANVLTF	TGCAGTGCCTTCAGTGCTGGGGCCAACGTCCTGACTTTC
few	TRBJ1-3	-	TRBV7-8	CASSLDGAGNTIYF	TGTGCCAGCAGCTTAGATGGTGCGGGAAACACCATATATTTT
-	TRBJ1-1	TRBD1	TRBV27	CASSRGQGLSLNTEAFF	TGTGCCAGCAGCCGGGGACAGGGTCTCTCTTTAAACACTGAAGCTTTCTTT
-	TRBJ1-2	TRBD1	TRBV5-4	CASSGATGNYGYTF	TGTGCCAGCAGCGGGGCGACAGGGAACTATGGCTACACCTTC
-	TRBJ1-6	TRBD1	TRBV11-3	CASTLGQGKGTPLHF	TGTGCCAGCACCCTAGGACAGGGGAAAGGAACACCCCTCCACTTT
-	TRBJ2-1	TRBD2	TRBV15	CATSRDLASGSAGREQFF	TGTGCCACCAGCAGAGATCTGGCTAGCGGGAGCGCTGGGCGTGAGCAGTTCTTC
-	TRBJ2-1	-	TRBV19	CASSRAGTSGLHEQFF	TGTGCCAGTAGTCGTGCCGGAACGTCGGGACTTCATGAGCAGTTCTTC
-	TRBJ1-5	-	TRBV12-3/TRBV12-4	CASSSTFRVGDQPQHF	TGTGCCAGCAGTTCTACCTTCAGGGTAGGGGATCAGCCCCAGCATTTT
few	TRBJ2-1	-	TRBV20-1	CSAREAGQQYNEQFF	TGCAGTGCTAGAGAGGCGGGACAGCAGTACAATGAGCAGTTCTTC
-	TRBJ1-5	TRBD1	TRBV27	CASSPIQGRSNQPQHF	TGTGCCAGCAGTCCTATACAGGGGCGCAGCAATCAGCCCCAGCATTTT
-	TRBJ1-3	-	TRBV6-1	CASSRGPFSGNTIYF	TGTGCCAGCAGTCGGGGCCCTTTCTCTGGAAACACCATATATTTT
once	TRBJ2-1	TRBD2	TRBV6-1	CASAGLAGGSYNEQFF	TGTGCCAGCGCGGGGTTAGCGGGGGGATCCTACAATGAGCAGTTCTTC
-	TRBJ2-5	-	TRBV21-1	CASSRWETQYF	TGTGCCAGCAGCAGATGGGAGACCCAGTACTTC
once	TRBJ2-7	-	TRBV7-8	CASSLELRAYEQYF	TGTGCCAGCAGCTTAGAGCTGCGGGCCTACGAGCAGTACTTC
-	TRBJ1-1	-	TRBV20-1	CSASRTAATEAFF	TGCAGTGCTTCCCGGACAGCAGCCACTGAAGCTTTCTTT
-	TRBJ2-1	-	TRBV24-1	CATSDGGVTGATYNEQFF	TGTGCCACCAGTGACGGGGGTGTCACGGGGGCCACATACAATGAGCAGTTCTTC